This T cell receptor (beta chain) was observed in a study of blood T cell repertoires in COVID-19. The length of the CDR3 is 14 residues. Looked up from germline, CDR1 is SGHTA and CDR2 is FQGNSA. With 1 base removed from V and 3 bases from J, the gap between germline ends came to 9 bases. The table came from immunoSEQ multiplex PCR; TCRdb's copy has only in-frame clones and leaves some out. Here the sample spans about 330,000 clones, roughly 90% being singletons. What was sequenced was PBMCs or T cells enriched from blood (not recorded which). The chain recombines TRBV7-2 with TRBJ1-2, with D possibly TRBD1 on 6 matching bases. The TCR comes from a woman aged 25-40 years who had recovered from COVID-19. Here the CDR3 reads CASSLVAGDYGYTF. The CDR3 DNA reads TGTGCCAGCAGCTTAGTGGCAGGGGACTATGGCTACACCTTC. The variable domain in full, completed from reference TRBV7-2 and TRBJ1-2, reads GAGVSQSPSNKVTEKGKDVELRCDPISGHTALYWYRQSLGQGLEFLIYFQGNSAPDKSGLPSDRFSAERTGGSVSTLTIQRTQQEDSAVYLCASSLVAGDYGYTFGSGTRLTVV.